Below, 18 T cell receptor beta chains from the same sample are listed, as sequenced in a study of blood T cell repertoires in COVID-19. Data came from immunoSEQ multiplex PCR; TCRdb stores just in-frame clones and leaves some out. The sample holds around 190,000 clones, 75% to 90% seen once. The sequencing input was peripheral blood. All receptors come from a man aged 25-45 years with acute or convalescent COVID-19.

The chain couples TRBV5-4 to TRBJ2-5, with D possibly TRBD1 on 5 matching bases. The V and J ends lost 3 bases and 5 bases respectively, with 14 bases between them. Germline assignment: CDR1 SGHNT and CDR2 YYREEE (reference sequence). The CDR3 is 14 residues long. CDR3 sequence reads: CASSSLGLGETQYF. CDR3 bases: TGTGCCAGCAGCTCCTTGGGGCTGGGGGAGACCCAGTACTTC.

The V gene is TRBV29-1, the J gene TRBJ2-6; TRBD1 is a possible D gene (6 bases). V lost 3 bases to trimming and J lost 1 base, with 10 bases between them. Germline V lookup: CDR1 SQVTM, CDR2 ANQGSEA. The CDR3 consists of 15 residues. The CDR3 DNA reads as TGCAGCGTTGAGGCCACAGGGTCTGGGGCCAACGTCCTGACTTTC. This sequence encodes CSVEATGSGANVLTF.

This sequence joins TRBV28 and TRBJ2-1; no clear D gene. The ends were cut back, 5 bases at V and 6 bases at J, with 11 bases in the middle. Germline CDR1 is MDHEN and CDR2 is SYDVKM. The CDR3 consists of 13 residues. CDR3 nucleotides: TGTGCCAGCAGTCCGATCTTAGTCAATGAGCAGTTCTTC. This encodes CASSPILVNEQFF. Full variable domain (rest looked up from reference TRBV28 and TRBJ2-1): DVKVTQSSRYLVKRTGEKVFLECVQDMDHENMFWYRQDPGLGLRLIYFSYDVKMKEKGDIPEGYSVSREKKERFSLILESASTNQTSMYLCASSPILVNEQFFGPGTRLTVL.

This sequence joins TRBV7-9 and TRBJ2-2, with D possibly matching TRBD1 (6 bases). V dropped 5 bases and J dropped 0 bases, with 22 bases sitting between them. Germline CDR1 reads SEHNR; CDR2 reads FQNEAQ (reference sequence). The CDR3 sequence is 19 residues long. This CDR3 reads CASSNNRFSRTANTGELFF. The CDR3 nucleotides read TGTGCCAGCAGCAACAATAGGTTTTCCCGGACAGCGAACACCGGGGAGCTGTTTTTT.

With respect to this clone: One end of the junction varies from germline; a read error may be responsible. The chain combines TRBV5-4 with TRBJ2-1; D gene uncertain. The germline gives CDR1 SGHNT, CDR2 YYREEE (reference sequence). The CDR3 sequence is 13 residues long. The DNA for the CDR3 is TGTGCCAGCAGCTTGATATCCTCCAATGAGCAGTTCTTC. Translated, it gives CASSLISSNEQFF.

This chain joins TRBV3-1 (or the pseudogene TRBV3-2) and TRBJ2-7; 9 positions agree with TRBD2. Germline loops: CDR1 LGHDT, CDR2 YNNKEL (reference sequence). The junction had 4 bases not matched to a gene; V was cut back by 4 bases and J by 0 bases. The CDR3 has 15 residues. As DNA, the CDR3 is TGTGCCAGCAGCCTGAGACTAGCGGACTCCTACGAGCAGTACTTC. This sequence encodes CASSLRLADSYEQYF.

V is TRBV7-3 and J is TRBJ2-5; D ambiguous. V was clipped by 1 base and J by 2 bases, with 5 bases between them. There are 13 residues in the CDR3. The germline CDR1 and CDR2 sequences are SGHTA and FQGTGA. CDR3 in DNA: TGTGCCAGCAGCTTAATGCGGCAAGAGACCCAGTACTTC. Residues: CASSLMRQETQYF.

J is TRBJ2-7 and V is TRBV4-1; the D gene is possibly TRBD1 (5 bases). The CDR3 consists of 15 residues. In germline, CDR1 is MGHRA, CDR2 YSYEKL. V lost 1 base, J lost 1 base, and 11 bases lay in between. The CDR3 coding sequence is TGCGCCAGCAGCCAAGGGCGTCCAGGGTCCTACGAGCAGTACTTC. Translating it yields CASSQGRPGSYEQYF.

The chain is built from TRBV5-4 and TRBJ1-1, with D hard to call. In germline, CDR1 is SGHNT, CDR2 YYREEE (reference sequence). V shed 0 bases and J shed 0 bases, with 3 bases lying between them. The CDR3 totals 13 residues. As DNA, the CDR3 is TGTGCCAGCAGCTTGGCGGTGAACACTGAAGCTTTCTTT. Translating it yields CASSLAVNTEAFF.

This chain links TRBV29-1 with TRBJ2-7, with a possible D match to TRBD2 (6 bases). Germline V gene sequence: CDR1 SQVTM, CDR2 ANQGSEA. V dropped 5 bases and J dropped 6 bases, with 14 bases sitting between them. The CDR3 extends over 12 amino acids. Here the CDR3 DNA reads TGCAGCGTTTCCAGCGGGTACCGCGAGCAGTACTTC. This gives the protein CSVSSGYREQYF.

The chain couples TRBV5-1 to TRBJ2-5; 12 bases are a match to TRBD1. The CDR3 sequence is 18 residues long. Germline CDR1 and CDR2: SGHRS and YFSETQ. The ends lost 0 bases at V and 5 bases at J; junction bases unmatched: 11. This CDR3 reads CASSLALTGTGGLETQYF. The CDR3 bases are TGCGCCAGCAGCTTGGCTCTTACCGGGACAGGGGGCTTGGAGACCCAGTACTTC. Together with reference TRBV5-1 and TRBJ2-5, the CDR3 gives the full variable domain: KAGVTQTPRYLIKTRGQQVTLSCSPISGHRSVSWYQQTPGQGLQFLFEYFSETQRNKGNFPGRFSGRQFSNSRSEMNVSTLELGDSALYLCASSLALTGTGGLETQYFGPGTRLLVL.

The CDR3 nucleotides are TGTGCCAGCAGTGAAGCCAGGGGATACCGACAGTACTTC. It yields the protein CASSEARGYRQYF. The chain recombines TRBV6-1 with TRBJ2-4, with D maybe TRBD1 (6 bases). This CDR3 contains 13 residues. V was cut by 0 bases and J by 13 bases, with 13 bases left in between. CDR1 is MNHNS, CDR2 SASEGT, per germline.

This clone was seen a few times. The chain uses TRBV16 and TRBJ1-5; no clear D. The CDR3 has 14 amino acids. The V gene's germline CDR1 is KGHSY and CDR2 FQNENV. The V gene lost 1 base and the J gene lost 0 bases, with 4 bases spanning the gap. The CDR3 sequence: CASSQLVSNQPQHF. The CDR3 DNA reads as TGTGCCAGCAGCCAATTAGTTAGCAATCAGCCCCAGCATTTT. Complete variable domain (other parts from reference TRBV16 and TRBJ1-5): GEEVAQTPKHLVRGEGQKAKLYCAPIKGHSYVFWYQQVLKNEFKFLISFQNENVFDETGMPKERFSAKCLPNSPCSLEIQATKLEDSAVYFCASSQLVSNQPQHFGDGTRLSIL.

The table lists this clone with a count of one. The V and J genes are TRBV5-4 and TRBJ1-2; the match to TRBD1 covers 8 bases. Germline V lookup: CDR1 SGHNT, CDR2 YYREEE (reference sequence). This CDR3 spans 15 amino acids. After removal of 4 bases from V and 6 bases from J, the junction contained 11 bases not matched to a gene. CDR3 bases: TGTGCCAGCAGCCCTCGGACAGGGCCGATTAATGGCTACACCTTC. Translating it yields CASSPRTGPINGYTF.

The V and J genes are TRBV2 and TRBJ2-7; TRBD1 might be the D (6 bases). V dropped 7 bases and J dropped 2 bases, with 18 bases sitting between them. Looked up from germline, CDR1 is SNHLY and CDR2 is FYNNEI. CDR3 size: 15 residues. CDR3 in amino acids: CASNFVPDSPYEQYF. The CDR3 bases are TGTGCCAGCAATTTCGTCCCGGACAGCCCCTACGAGCAGTACTTC.

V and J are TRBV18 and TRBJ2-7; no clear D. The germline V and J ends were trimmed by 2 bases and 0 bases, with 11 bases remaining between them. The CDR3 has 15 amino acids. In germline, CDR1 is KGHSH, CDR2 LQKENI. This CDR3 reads CASSPVQTSSYEQYF. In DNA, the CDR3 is TGTGCCAGCTCACCAGTACAGACCTCCTCCTACGAGCAGTACTTC.

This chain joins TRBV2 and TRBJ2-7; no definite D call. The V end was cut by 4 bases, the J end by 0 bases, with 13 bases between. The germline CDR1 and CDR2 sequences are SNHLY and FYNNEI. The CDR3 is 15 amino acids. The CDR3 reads CASSGIPQNSYEQYF. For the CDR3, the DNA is TGTGCCAGCAGTGGAATCCCACAGAACTCCTACGAGCAGTACTTC.

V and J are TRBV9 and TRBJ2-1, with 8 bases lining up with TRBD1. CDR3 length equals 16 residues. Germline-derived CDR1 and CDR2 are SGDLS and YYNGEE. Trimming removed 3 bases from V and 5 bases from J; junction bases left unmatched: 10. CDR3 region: CASSATRGTGDNEQFF. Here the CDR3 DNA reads TGTGCCAGCAGCGCCACACGTGGGACAGGAGACAATGAGCAGTTCTTC.